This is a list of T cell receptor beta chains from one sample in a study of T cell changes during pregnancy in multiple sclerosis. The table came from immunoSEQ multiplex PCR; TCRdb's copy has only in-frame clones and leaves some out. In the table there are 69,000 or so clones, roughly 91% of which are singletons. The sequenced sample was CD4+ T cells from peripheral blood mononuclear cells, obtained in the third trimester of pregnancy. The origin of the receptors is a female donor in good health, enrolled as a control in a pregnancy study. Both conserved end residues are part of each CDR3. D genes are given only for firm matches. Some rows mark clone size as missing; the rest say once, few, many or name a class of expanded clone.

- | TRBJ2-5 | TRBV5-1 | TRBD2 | TGCGCCAGCATTGGGGAAGCGGGGGGATTTCAAGAGACCCAGTACTTC | CASIGEAGGFQETQYF
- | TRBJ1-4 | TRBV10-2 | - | TGCGCCAGCAGTGAGTCGACGAAGACAGCTAATGAAAAACTGTTTTTT | CASSESTKTANEKLFF
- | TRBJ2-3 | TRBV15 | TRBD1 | TGTGCCACCAGCAGAGGGAGGACAGGGATGGCAGATACGCAGTATTTT | CATSRGRTGMADTQYF
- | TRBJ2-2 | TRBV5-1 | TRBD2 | TGCGCCAGCAGCCATACTAGCGTTCGGAGCACCGGGGAGCTGTTTTTT | CASSHTSVRSTGELFF
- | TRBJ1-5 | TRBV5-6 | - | TGTGCCAGCAGCTTCCAAACGGGGAATCAGCCCCAGCATTTT | CASSFQTGNQPQHF
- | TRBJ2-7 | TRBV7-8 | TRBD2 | TGTGCCAGCAGCCCAGGACCGGGACTAGCGGTTCGCTCCTACGAGCAGTACTTC | CASSPGPGLAVRSYEQYF
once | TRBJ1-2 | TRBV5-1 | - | TGCGCCAGCAGCTTGACCGAAACTTATGGCTACACCTTC | CASSLTETYGYTF
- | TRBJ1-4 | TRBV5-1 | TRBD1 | TGCGCCAGCAGCCCGAGACAGGGGAATTTCGAAAAACTGTTTTTT | CASSPRQGNFEKLFF
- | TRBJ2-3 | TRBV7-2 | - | TGTGCCAGCAGCCCTAGCGAGGATACGCAGTATTTT | CASSPSEDTQYF
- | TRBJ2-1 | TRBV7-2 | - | TGTGCCAGCAGCTTAGTCCCGTTGAATGAGCAGTTCTTC | CASSLVPLNEQFF
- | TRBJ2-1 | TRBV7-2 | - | TGTGCCAGCAGCACCCGGACTGACAATGAGCAGTTCTTC | CASSTRTDNEQFF
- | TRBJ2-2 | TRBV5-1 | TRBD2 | TGCGCCAGCAGCCTCCGGGGGGGGAACCTACAAACCGGGGAGCTGTTTTTT | CASSLRGGNLQTGELFF
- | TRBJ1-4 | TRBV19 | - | TGTGCCAGTAGTATCCCGGGAATGGAAAAACTGTTTTTT | CASSIPGMEKLFF
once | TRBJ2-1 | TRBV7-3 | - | TGTGCCAGCAGCTTAACGTCAGGACATACGCGGTTCTTC | CASSLTSGHTRFF
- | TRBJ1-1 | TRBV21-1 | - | TGTGCCAGCAGCAAAGATGGGGGGGGGAACACTGAAGCTTTCTTT | CASSKDGGGNTEAFF
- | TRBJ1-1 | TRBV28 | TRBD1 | TGTGCCAGCAGTCCAAGACAGGGGGCATGGACTGAAGCTTTCTTT | CASSPRQGAWTEAFF
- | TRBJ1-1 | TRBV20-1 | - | TGCAGTGCCCCGTTCAACACTGAAGCTTTCTTT | CSAPFNTEAFF
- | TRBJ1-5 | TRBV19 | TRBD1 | TGTGCCACCGGACAGGGGGCCGGTCAGCCCCAGCATTTT | CATGQGAGQPQHF
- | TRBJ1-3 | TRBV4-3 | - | TGCGCCAGCAGCCAAAGAGAGGGGGACACCATATATTTT | CASSQREGDTIYF
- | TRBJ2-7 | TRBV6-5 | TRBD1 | TGTGCCAGCAGTTACTCCTTGGACAGGGTCCACGAGCAGTACTTC | CASSYSLDRVHEQYF
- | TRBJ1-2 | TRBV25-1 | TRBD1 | TGTGCCAGCAGTGAAGTCGGCAGGGGGCGTGAAGGCTACACCTTC | CASSEVGRGREGYTF
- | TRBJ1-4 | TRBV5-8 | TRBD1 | TGTGCCAGCAGTCGGCCATTAGGGGGCGCGAATGAAAAACTGTTTTTT | CASSRPLGGANEKLFF
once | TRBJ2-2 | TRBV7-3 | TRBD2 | TGTGCCAGCAGCTTAAGCGGGGGGGCCGACACCGGGGAGCTGTTTTTT | CASSLSGGADTGELFF
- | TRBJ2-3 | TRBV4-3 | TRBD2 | TGCGCCAGCAGCCAAGTAAGGTCTAGCGGGGCCACAGATACGCAGTATTTT | CASSQVRSSGATDTQYF
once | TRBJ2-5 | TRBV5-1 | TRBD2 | TGCGCCAGCCGAAGCGGGGGGGCCACCCAGTACTTC | CASRSGGATQYF
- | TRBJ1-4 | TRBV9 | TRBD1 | TGTGCCAGCAGCATCGGGACAGGGGGCCTAACTAATGAAAAACTGTTTTTT | CASSIGTGGLTNEKLFF
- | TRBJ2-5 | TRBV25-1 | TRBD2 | TGTGCCAGCAGTGTGGGGGGGAAAAGGGAGACCCAGTACTTC | CASSVGGKRETQYF
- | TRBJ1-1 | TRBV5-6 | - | TGTGCCAGCAGTGCGGGGTTTTCCACTGAAGCTTTCTTT | CASSAGFSTEAFF
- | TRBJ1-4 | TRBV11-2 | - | TGTGCCAGCAGCTTAAGGGGCAGAAGGAATGAAAAACTGTTTTTT | CASSLRGRRNEKLFF
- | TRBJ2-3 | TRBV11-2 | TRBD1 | TGTGCCAGCAGCTTAGTCCAGGGGGACCTCTTAAGCGCAGATACGCAGTATTTT | CASSLVQGDLLSADTQYF
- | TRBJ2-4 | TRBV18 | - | TGTGCCAGCTCACCACGGAGCCCGACTACCGTAAACATTCAGTACTTC | CASSPRSPTTVNIQYF
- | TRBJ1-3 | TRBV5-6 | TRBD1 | TGTGCCAGCAGCCCCCGGACAGGGGGCTCGAACACCATATATTTT | CASSPRTGGSNTIYF
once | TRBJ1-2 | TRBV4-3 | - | TGCGCCAGCAGCCAAGATCAGCAGGGCTATGGCTACACCTTC | CASSQDQQGYGYTF
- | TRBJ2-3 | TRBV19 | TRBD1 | TGTGCCAGTAGTTCAACAGGGGGGACAGATACGCAGTATTTT | CASSSTGGTDTQYF
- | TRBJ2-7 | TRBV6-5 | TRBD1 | TGTGCCAGCAGTTACCGGGGACAGGGGCCCAACGAGCAGTACTTC | CASSYRGQGPNEQYF
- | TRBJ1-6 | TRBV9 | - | TGTGCCAGCAGCGTAGCAACAGGGTCTTCACCCCTCCACTTT | CASSVATGSSPLHF
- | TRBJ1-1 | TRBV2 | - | TGTGCCAGCAGTGAATATGGTCAGATGAACACTGAAGCTTTCTTT | CASSEYGQMNTEAFF
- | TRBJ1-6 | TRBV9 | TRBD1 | TGTGCCAGCCAGACAGGGCGATATAATTCACCCCTCCACTTT | CASQTGRYNSPLHF
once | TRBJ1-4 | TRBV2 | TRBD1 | TGTGCCAGCATCATCGGGACAGTGAGTGAAAAACTGTTTTTT | CASIIGTVSEKLFF
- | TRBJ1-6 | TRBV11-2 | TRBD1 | TGTGCCAGCAGCTTGCGGACAGGGTTAGAATCACCCCTCCACTTT | CASSLRTGLESPLHF
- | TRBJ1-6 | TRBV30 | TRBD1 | TGTGCCTGGAGTGTTGCCGTGCTTATCGGGACAGGAGTTTCACCCCTCCACTTT | CAWSVAVLIGTGVSPLHF
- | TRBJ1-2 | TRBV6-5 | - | TGTGCCAGCAGTTACTCGGACAGACCACTCTATGGCTACACCTTC | CASSYSDRPLYGYTF
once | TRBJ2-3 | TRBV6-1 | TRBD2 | TGTGCCAGCAGTGAAGCGGGCGGGGGGATCACAGATACGCAGTATTTT | CASSEAGGGITDTQYF
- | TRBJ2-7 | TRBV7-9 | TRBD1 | TGTGCCAGCAGTTTTGACAGGGTCAAGTACTTC | CASSFDRVKYF
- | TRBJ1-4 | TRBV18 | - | TGTGCCAGCTCACCCGGGGCAGGGGACGAAAAACTGTTTTTT | CASSPGAGDEKLFF
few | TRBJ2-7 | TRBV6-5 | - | TGTGCCAGCAAAATCCGGAACAGGGATCCCTACGAGCAGTACTTC | CASKIRNRDPYEQYF
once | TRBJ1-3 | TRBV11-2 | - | TGTGCCAGCAACTTGCTCCGGGGTTCTGGAAACACCATATATTTT | CASNLLRGSGNTIYF